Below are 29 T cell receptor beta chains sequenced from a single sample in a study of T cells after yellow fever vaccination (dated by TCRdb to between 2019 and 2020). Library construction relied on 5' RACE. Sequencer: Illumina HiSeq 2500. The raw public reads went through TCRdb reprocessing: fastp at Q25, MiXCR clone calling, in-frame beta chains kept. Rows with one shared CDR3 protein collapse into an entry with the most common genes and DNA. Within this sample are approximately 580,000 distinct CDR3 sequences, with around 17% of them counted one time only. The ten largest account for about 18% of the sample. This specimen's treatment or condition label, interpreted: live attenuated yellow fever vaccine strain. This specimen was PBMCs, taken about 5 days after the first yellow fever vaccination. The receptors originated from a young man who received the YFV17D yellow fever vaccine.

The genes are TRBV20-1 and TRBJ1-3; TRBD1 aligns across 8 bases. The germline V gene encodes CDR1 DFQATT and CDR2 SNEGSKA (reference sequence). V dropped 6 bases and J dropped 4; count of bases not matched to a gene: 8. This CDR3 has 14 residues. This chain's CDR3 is CSAAGQGPGNTIYF. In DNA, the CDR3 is TGCAGTGCCGCAGGACAGGGTCCAGGAAACACCATATATTTT.

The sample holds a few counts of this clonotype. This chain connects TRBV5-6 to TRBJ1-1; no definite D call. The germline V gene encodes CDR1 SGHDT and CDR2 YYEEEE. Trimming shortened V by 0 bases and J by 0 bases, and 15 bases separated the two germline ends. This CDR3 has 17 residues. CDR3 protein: CASSLGFSGNMNTEAFF. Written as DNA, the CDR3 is TGTGCCAGCAGCTTGGGCTTTTCCGGGAACATGAACACTGAAGCTTTCTTT.

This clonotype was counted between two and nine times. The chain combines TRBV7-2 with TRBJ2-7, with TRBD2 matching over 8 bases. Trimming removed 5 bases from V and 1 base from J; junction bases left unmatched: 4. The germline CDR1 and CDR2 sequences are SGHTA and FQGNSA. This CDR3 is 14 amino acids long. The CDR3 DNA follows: TGTGCCAGCAGCCCGATAGCGGGGTCCTACGAGCAGTACGTC. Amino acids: CASSPIAGSYEQYV.

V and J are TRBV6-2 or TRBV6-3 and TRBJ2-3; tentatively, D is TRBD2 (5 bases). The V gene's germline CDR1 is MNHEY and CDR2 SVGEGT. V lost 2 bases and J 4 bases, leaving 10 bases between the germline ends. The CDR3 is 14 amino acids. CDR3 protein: CASSYGLASDTQYF. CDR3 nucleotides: TGTGCCAGCAGTTACGGCCTAGCCTCAGATACGCAGTATTTT.

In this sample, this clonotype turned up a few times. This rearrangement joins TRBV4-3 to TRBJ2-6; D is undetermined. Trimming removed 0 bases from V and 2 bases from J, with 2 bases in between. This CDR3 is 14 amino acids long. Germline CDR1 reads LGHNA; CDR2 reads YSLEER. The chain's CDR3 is CASSQDPGANVLTF. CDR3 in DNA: TGCGCCAGCAGCCAAGATCCTGGGGCCAACGTCCTGACTTTC.

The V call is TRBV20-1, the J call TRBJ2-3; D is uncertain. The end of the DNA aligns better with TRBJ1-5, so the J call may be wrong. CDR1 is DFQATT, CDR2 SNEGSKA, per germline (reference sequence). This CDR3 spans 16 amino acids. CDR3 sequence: CSALPIPLSSTDTQHF. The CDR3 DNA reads TGCAGTGCCCTCCCCATACCGCTTTCTAGCACAGATACGCAGCATTTT.

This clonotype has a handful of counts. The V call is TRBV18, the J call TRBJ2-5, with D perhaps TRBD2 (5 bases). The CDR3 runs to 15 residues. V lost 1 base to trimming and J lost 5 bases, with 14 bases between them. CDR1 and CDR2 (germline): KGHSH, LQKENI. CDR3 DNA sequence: TGTGCCAGCTCACCACAGCTAGGCGGCGGGGAGACCCAGTACTTC. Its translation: CASSPQLGGGETQYF.

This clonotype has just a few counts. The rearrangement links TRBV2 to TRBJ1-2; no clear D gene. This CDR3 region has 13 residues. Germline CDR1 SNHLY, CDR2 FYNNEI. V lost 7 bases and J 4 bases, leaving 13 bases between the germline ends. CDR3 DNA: TGTGCCAGCAAACCGGATGGGAGCTATGGCTACACCTTC. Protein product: CASKPDGSYGYTF.

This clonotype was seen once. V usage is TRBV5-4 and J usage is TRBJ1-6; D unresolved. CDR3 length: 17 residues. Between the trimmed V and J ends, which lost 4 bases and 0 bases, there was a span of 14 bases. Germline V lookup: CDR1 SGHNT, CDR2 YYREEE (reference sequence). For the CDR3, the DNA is TGTGCCAGCAGCGATGGTGCACAAATCTCCTATAATTCACCCCTCCACTTT. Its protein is CASSDGAQISYNSPLHF.

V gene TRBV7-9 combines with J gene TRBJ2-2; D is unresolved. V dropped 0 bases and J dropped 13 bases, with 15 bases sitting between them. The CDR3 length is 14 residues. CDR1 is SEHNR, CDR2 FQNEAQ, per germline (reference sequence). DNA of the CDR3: TGTGCCAGCAGCTTAGCCGCCGGCCTGGGTAGGCTGTTTTTT. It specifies CASSLAAGLGRLFF.

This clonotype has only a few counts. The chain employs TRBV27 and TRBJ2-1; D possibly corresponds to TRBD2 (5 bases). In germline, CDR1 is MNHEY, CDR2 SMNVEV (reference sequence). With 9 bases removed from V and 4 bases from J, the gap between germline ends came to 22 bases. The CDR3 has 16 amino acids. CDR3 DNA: TGTGCCAGTCGTTTATTACGGGAACAGAATTACAATGAGCAGTTCTTC. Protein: CASRLLREQNYNEQFF.

This chain's CDR3 is CASSFFSGGFYNEQFF. CDR3 coding DNA: TGCGCCAGCAGCTTTTTTAGCGGGGGGTTCTACAATGAGCAGTTCTTC. The V and J genes are TRBV5-1 and TRBJ2-1, with 10 nucleotides matching TRBD2. Germline V lookup: CDR1 SGHRS, CDR2 YFSETQ. V gave up 2 bases and J gave up 3 bases; unmatched junction bases: 5. CDR3 length equals 16 residues.

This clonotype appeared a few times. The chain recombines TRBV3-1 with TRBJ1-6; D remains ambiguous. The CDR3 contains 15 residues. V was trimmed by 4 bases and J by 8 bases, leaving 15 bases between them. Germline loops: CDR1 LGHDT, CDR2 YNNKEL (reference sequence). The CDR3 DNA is TGTGCCAGCAGCCCCTCCCTCGGAAGCTATTCACCCCTCCACTTT. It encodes CASSPSLGSYSPLHF. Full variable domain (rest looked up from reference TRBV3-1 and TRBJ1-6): DTAVSQTPKYLVTQMGNDKSIKCEQNLGHDTMYWYKQDSKKFLKIMFSYNNKELIINETVPNRFSPKSPDKAHLNLHINSLELGDSAVYFCASSPSLGSYSPLHFGNGTRLTVT.

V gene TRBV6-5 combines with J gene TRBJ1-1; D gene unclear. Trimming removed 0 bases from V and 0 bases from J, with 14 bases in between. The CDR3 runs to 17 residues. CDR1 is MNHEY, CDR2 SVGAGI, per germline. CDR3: CASSYSIPGRMNTEAFF. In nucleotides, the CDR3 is TGTGCCAGCAGTTACTCGATCCCCGGGCGCATGAACACTGAAGCTTTCTTT.

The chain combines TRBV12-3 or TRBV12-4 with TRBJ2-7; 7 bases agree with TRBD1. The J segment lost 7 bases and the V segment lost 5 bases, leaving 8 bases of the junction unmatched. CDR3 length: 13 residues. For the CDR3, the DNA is TGTGCCAGCAGTCTTACAGGGGTCGGGGAGCAGTACGTC. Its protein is CASSLTGVGEQYV.

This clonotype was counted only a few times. CDR3 region: CSAYLPGAATEAFF. CDR3 nucleotides: TGCAGTGCTTACCTTCCAGGGGCTGCGACTGAAGCTTTCTTT. This sequence joins TRBV20-1 and TRBJ1-1; tentatively, D is TRBD1 (6 bases). The CDR3 has 14 residues. Germline V gives CDR1 DFQATT, CDR2 SNEGSKA (reference sequence). Trimming removed 5 bases from V and 5 bases from J, with 18 bases in between.

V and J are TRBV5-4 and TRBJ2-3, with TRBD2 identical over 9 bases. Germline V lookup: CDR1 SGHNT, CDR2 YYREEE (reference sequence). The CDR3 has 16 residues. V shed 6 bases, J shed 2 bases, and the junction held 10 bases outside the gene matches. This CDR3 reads CASTGLAGGSTDTQYF. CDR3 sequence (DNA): TGTGCCAGCACCGGGCTGGCGGGGGGGTCCACAGATACGCAGTATTTT.

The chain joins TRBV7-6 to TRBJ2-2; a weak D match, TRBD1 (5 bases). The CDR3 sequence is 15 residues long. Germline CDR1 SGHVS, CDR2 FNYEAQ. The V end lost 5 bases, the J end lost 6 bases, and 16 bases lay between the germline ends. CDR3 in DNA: TGTGCCAGCAGCGCCGACAGAGCCAGCTCCGGGGAGCTGTTTTTT. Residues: CASSADRASSGELFF.

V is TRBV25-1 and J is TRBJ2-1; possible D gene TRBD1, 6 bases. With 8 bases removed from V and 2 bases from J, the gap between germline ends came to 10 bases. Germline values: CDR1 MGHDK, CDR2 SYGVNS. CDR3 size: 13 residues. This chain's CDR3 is CASAQGTYNEQFF. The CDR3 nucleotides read TGTGCCAGCGCTCAGGGGACCTACAATGAGCAGTTCTTC.

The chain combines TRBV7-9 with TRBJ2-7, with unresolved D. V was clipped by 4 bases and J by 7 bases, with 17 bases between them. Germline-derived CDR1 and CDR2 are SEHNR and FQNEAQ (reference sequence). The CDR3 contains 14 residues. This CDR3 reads CASSSERRPREQYF. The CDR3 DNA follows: TGTGCCAGCAGCTCGGAAAGGCGGCCCAGGGAGCAGTACTTC.

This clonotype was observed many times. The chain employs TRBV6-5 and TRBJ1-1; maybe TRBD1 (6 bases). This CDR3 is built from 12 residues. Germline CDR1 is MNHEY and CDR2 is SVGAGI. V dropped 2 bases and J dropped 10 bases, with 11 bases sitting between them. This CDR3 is CASSYVGQTAFF. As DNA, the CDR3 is TGTGCCAGCAGTTACGTGGGACAAACAGCTTTCTTT.

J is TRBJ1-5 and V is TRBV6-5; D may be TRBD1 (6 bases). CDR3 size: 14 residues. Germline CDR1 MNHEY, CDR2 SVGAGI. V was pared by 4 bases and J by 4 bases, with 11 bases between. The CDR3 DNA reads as TGTGCCAGCAGTTCCGGGGACACGAATCAGCCCCAGCATTTT. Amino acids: CASSSGDTNQPQHF.

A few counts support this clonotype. CDR3 protein: CASSRPRDNEQYF. DNA for the CDR3: TGCGCCAGCAGCCGTCCCCGGGACAACGAGCAGTACTTC. This chain uses TRBV5-1 with TRBJ2-7, with D maybe TRBD1 (6 bases). V shed 4 bases and J shed 5 bases, with 13 bases lying between them. The germline V gene has CDR1 SGHRS and CDR2 YFSETQ. The CDR3 has 13 residues. Drawing the rest from reference TRBV5-1 and TRBJ2-7, the complete variable domain is KAGVTQTPRYLIKTRGQQVTLSCSPISGHRSVSWYQQTPGQGLQFLFEYFSETQRNKGNFPGRFSGRQFSNSRSEMNVSTLELGDSALYLCASSRPRDNEQYFGPGTRLTVT.

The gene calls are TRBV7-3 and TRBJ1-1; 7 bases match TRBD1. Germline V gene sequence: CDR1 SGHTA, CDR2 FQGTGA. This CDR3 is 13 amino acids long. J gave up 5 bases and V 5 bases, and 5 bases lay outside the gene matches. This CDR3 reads CASSGTEKTEAFF. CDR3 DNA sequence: TGTGCCAGCAGCGGGACAGAGAAAACTGAAGCTTTCTTT.

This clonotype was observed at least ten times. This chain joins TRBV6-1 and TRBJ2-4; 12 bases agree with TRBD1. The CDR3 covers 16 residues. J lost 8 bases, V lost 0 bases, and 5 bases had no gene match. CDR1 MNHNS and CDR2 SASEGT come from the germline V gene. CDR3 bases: TGTGCCAGCAGTGAAGCGCAGGGGACAGGGGGCGACATTCAGTACTTC. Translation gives CASSEAQGTGGDIQYF.

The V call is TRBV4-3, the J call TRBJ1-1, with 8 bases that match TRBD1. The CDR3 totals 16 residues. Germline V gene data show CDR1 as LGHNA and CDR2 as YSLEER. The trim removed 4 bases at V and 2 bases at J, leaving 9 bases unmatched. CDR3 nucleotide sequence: TGCGCCAGCAGCCCGCAGCCGACAGGGGTTAACACTGAAGCTTTCTTT. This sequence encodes CASSPQPTGVNTEAFF.

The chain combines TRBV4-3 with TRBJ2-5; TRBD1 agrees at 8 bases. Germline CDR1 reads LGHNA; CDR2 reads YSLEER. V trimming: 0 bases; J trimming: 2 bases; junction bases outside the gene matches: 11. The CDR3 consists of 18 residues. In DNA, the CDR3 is TGCGCCAGCAGCCAAGAAACCCGACAGGGGACTTTACAAGAGACCCAGTACTTC. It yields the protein CASSQETRQGTLQETQYF.

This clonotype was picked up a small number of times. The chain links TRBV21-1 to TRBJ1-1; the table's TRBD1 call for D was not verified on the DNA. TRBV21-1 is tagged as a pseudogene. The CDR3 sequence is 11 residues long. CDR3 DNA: TGTGCCAGCAGCAAAATAAGGGGAGCTTTCTTT. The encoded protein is CASSKIRGAFF.

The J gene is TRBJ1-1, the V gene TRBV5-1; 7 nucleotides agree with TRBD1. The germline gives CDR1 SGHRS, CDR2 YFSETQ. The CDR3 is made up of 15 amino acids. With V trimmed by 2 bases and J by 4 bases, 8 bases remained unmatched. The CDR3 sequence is CASSLQTGSLTEAFF. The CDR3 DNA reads TGCGCCAGCAGCTTACAGACAGGGTCTCTCACTGAAGCTTTCTTT.